This T cell receptor beta chain derives from a study of OX40 agonist ivuxolimab in advanced cancers. Study-wide background: At 0.01 to 10 mg/kg, ivuxolimab was administered intravenously to patients every 2 weeks. Study-level results: Clonal expansion in partial responders at 0.1-3.0 mg/kg ranked among the lowest.

TCRdb's table, derived via immunoSEQ multiplex PCR, lists solely in-frame clones and lacks some. The table shows around 21,000 clones, with about 86% occurring only once. The sampling schedule covered blood at baseline, cycle 4 day 1, and cycle 7 day 1. Remarks on this clone: As yet, its antigen is unknown.

This CDR3 spans 13 amino acids. V lost 0 bases to trimming and J lost 4 bases, with 6 bases between them. Germline CDR1 reads LGHNA; CDR2 reads YNFKEQ. The clonotype was recovered from an adult with an advanced solid tumor such as melanoma, head and neck, liver or kidney cancer. The rearrangement joins TRBV4-2 to TRBJ2-5; D is ambiguous. Here the sequenced sample was CD4+ or CD8+ T cells sorted from blood, taken in a trial of the OX40 agonist ivuxolimab. CDR3 residues: CASSQDGRETQYF. The CDR3 DNA reads TGTGCCAGCAGCCAAGATGGACGAGAGACCCAGTACTTC.